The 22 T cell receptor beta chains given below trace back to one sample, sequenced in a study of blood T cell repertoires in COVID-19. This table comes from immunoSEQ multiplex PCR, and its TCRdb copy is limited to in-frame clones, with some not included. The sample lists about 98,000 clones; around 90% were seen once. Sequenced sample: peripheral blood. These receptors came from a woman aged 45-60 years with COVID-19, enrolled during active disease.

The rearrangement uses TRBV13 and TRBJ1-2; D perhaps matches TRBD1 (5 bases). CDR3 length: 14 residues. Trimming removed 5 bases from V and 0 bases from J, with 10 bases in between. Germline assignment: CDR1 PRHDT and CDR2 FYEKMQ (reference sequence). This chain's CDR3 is CASSLAGTNYGYTF. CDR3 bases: TGTGCCAGCAGCCTAGCAGGGACTAACTATGGCTACACCTTC.

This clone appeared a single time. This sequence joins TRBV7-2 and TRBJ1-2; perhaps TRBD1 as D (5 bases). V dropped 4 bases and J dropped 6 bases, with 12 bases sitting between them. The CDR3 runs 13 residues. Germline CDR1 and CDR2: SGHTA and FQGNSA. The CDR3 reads CASSSRGQDGYTF. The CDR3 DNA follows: TGTGCCAGCAGCTCGCGGGGCCAGGATGGCTACACCTTC.

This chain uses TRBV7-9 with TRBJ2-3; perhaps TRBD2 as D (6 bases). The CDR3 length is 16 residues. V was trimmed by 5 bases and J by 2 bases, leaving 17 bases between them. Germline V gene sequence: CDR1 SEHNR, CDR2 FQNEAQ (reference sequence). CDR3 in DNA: TGTGCCAGCAGCCGGACCGGGACTGGATACACAGATACGCAGTATTTT. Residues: CASSRTGTGYTDTQYF.

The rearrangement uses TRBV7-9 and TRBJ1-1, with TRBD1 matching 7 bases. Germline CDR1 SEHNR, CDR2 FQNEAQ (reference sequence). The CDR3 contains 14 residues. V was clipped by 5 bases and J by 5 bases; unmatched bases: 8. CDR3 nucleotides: TGTGCCAGCAGCCCCAGACAGGGTGGAACTGAAGCTTTCTTT. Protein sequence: CASSPRQGGTEAFF.

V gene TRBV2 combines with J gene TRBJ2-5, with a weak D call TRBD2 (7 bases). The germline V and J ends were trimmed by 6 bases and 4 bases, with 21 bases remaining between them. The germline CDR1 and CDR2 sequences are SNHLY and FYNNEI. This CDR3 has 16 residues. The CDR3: CASSKAFAGALETQYF. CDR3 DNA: TGTGCCAGCAGCAAGGCATTCGCGGGGGCCCTAGAGACCCAGTACTTC.

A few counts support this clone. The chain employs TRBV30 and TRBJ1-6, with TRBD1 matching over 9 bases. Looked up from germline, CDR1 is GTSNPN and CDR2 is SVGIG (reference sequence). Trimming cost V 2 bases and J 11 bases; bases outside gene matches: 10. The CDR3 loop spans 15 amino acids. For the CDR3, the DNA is TGTGCCTGGAGTAACCCTGGGACAGGGCGGCCACCCCTCCACTTT. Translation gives CAWSNPGTGRPPLHF.

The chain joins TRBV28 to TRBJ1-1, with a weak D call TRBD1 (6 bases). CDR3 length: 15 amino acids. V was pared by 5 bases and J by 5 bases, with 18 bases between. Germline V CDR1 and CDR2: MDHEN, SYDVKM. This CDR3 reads CASSPGGRGGTEAFF. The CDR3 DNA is TGTGCCAGCAGTCCCGGGGGGCGCGGTGGGACTGAAGCTTTCTTT.

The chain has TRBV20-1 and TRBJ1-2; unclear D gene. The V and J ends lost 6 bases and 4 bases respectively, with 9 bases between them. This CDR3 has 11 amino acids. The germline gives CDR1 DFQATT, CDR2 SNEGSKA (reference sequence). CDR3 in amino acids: CSAEDTYGYTF. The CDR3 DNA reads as TGCAGTGCCGAAGACACCTATGGCTACACCTTC.

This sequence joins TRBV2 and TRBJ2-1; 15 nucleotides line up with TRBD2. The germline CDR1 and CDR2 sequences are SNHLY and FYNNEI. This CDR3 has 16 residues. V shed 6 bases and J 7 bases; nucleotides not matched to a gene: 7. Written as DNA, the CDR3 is TGTGCCAGCAGGCCGGGACTAGCGGGGGGCTCGAATGAGCAGTTCTTC. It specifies CASRPGLAGGSNEQFF.

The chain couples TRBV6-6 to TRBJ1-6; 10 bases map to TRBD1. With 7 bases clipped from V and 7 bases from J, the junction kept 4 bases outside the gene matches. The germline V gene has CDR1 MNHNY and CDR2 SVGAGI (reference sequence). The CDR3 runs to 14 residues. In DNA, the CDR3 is TGTGCCAGCAAACCGGGACAGGGGAATTCACCCCTCCACTTT. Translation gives CASKPGQGNSPLHF.

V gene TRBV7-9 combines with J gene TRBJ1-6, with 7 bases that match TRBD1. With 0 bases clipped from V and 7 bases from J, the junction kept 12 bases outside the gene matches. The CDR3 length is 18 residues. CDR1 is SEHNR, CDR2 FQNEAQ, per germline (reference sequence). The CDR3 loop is CASSLAGGRGRRNSPLHF. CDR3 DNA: TGTGCCAGCAGCTTAGCTGGGGGTAGGGGGCGAAGGAATTCACCCCTCCACTTT. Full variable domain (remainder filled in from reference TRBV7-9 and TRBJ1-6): DTGVSQNPRHKITKRGQNVTFRCDPISEHNRLYWYRQTLGQGPEFLTYFQNEAQLEKSRLLSDRFSAERPKGSFSTLEIQRTEQGDSAMYLCASSLAGGRGRRNSPLHFGNGTRLTVT.

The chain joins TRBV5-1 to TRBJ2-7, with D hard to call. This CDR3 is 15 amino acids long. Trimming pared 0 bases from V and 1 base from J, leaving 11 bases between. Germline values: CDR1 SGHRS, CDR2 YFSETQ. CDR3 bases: TGCGCCAGCAGCTTGGGGGTGACACTTTCCTACGAGCAGTACTTC. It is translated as CASSLGVTLSYEQYF. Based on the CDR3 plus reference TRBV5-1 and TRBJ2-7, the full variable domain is KAGVTQTPRYLIKTRGQQVTLSCSPISGHRSVSWYQQTPGQGLQFLFEYFSETQRNKGNFPGRFSGRQFSNSRSEMNVSTLELGDSALYLCASSLGVTLSYEQYFGPGTRLTVT.

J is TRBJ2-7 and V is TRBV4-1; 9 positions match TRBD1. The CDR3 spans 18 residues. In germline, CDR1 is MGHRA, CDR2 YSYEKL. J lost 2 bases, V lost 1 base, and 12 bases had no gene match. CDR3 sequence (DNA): TGCGCCAGCAGCCAAGGGGATTTTTTAGGACAGGGGCCCTACGAGCAGTACTTC. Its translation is CASSQGDFLGQGPYEQYF.

CDR3 DNA: TGTGCCAGCAGCTTAACGGGACTAGTCTACAATGAGCAGTTCTTC. Protein product: CASSLTGLVYNEQFF. The chain combines TRBV7-2 with TRBJ2-1; 8 bases are shared with TRBD2. CDR1 is SGHTA, CDR2 FQGNSA, per germline. This CDR3 contains 15 residues. J gave up 3 bases and V 2 bases, and 3 bases lay outside the gene matches.

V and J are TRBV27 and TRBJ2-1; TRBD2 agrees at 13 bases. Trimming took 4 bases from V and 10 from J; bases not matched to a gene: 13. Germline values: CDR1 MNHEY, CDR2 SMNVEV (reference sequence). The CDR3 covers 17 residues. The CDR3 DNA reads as TGTGCCAGCAGTTCCCCGGAAACTAGCGGGGGGGCGGGGGAGCAGTTCTTC. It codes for CASSSPETSGGAGEQFF.

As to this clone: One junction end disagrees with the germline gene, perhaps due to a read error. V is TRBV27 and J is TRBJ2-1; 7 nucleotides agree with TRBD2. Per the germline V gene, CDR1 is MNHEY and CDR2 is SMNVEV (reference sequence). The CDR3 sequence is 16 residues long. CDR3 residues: CASSLWGGTHLDEQFF. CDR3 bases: TGTGCCAGCAGCTTATGGGGGGGGACCCATTTGGATGAGCAGTTCTTC.

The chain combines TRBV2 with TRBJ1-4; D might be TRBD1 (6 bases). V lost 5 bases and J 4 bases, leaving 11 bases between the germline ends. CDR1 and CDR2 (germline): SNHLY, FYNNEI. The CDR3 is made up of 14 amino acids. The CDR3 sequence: CASSPGQSNEKLFF. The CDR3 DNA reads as TGTGCCAGCAGTCCGGGACAAAGTAATGAAAAACTGTTTTTT. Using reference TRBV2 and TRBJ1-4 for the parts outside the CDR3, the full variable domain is EPEVTQTPSHQVTQMGQEVILRCVPISNHLYFYWYRQILGQKVEFLVSFYNNEISEKSEIFDDQFSVERPDGSNFTLKIRSTKLEDSAMYFCASSPGQSNEKLFFGSGTQLSVL.

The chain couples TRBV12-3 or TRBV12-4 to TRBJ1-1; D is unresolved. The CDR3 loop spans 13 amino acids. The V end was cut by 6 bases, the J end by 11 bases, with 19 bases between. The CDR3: CASSLPQSLNAFF. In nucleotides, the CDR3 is TGTGCCAGCAGCCTGCCCCAGTCCCTGAATGCTTTCTTT.

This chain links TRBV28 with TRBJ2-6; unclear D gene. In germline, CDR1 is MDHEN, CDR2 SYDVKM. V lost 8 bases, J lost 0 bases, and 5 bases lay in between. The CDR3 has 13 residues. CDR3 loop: CASCYSGANVLTF. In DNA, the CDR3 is TGTGCCAGCTGCTACTCTGGGGCCAACGTCCTGACTTTC. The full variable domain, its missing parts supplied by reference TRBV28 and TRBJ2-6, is DVKVTQSSRYLVKRTGEKVFLECVQDMDHENMFWYRQDPGLGLRLIYFSYDVKMKEKGDIPEGYSVSREKKERFSLILESASTNQTSMYLCASCYSGANVLTFGAGSRLTVL.

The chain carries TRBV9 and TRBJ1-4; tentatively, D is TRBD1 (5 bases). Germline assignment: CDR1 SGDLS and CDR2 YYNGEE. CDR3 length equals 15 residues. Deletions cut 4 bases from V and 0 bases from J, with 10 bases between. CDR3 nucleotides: TGTGCCAGCAGCCTGACAGCTGCAACTAATGAAAAACTGTTTTTT. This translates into CASSLTAATNEKLFF.

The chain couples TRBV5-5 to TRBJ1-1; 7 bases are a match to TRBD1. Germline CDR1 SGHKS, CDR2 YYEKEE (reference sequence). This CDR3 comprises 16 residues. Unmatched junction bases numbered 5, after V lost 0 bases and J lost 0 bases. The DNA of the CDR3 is TGTGCCAGCAGCTTGGATAGGGGGCGAATGAACACTGAAGCTTTCTTT. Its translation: CASSLDRGRMNTEAFF.

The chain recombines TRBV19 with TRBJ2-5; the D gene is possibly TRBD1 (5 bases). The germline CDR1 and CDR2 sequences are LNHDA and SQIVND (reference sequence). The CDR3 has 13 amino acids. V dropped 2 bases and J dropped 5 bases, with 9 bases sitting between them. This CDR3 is CASSISGMETQYF. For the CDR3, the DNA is TGTGCCAGTAGTATATCAGGGATGGAGACCCAGTACTTC.